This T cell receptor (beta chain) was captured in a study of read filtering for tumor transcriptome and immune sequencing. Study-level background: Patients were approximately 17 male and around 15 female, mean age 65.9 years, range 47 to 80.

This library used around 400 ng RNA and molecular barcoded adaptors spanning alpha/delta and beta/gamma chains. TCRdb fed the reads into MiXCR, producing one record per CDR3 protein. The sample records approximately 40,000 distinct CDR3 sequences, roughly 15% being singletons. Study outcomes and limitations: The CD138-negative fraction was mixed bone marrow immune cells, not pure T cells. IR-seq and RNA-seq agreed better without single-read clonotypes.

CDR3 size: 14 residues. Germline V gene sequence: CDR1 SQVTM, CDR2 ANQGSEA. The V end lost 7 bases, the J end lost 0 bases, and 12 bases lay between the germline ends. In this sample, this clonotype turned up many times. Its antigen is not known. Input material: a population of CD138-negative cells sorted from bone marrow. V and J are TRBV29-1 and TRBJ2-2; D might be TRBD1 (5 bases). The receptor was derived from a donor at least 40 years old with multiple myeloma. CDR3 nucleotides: TGCAGCGCATGGGGCCTATCGAACACCGGGGAGCTGTTTTTT. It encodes CSAWGLSNTGELFF.